These 26 T cell receptor beta chains came from one sample sequenced in a study of CD8 T cells in Susac syndrome. Reverse transcription used roughly 0.5 to 1 ug RNA and random hexamers. TCRdb ran MiXCR on the immunoSEQ multiplex PCR reads and lists one entry per CDR3 protein. The table records just over 80,000 distinct CDR3 sequences, approximately 94% of them present only once. Sample: CD8+ T cells from PBMCs. The receptors come from a human donor in good health.

The chain combines TRBV7-8 with TRBJ2-1; no firm D call. V shed 0 bases and J shed 4 bases, with 13 bases lying between them. Germline values: CDR1 SGHVS, CDR2 FQNEAQ. CDR3 length: 16 residues. CDR3 residues: CASSLASQHKYNEQFF. CDR3 DNA: TGTGCCAGCAGCTTAGCGTCACAACATAAATACAATGAGCAGTTCTTC.

This clonotype was detected a few times. The rearrangement uses TRBV6-2 or TRBV6-3 and TRBJ2-7; D may be TRBD1 (5 bases). Germline loops: CDR1 MNHEY, CDR2 SVGEGT. The CDR3 has 13 amino acids. The V end was cut by 0 bases, the J end by 2 bases, with 5 bases between. DNA for the CDR3: TGTGCCAGCAGTTACTCGGACACCTACGAGCAGTACTTC. Translation: CASSYSDTYEQYF.

The chain uses TRBV28 and TRBJ2-5, with 12 bases matching TRBD2. The trim removed 6 bases at V and 0 bases at J, leaving 14 bases unmatched. Per the germline V gene, CDR1 is MDHEN and CDR2 is SYDVKM. The CDR3 extends over 19 amino acids. The CDR3 coding sequence is TGTGCCAGCAGGCTAGGGGGAATCACTAGCGGGAGGTACCAAGAGACCCAGTACTTC. It encodes CASRLGGITSGRYQETQYF.

Only one count was recorded for this clonotype. CDR3 nucleotides: TGTGCCAGCAGAAGTGAGAGCTCCTACAATGAGCAGTTCTTC. This sequence encodes CASRSESSYNEQFF. The chain recombines TRBV6-4 with TRBJ2-1; no clear D gene. V shed 6 bases and J shed 0 bases, with 9 bases lying between them. CDR1 is MRHNA, CDR2 SNTAGT, per germline. The CDR3 has 14 amino acids.

This chain uses TRBV29-1 with TRBJ1-2, with 9 bases identical to TRBD1. CDR3 length equals 15 residues. Germline V gene data show CDR1 as SQVTM and CDR2 as ANQGSEA. After removal of 0 bases from V and 2 bases from J, the junction contained 4 bases not matched to a gene. In DNA, the CDR3 is TGCAGCGTTGAAGATCGGACAGGGGTCAACTATGGCTACACCTTC. Its translation: CSVEDRTGVNYGYTF.

The V call is TRBV4-2, the J call TRBJ2-3, with D tentatively TRBD1 or TRBD2 (7 bases each). CDR1 and CDR2 (germline): LGHNA, YNFKEQ. The length of the CDR3 is 16 residues. V was trimmed by 3 bases and J by 1 base, leaving 14 bases between them. CDR3 region: CASSHPRGGGTDTQYF. CDR3 in DNA: TGTGCCAGCAGCCACCCCAGGGGGGGTGGCACAGATACGCAGTATTTT.

This clonotype showed up just once. The rearrangement joins TRBV12-3 or TRBV12-4 to TRBJ2-5; D is uncertain. This CDR3 has 12 amino acids. V was trimmed by 3 bases and J by 5 bases, leaving 7 bases between them. CDR3 in amino acids: CASSFSRETQYF. The CDR3 coding sequence is TGTGCCAGCAGTTTTAGCCGGGAGACCCAGTACTTC.

V gene TRBV6-4 combines with J gene TRBJ2-1; D tentatively fits TRBD1 or TRBD2 (5 bases each). The CDR3 is 13 amino acids. With 0 bases removed from V and 6 bases from J, the gap between germline ends came to 6 bases. The germline V gene has CDR1 MRHNA and CDR2 SNTAGT. This chain's CDR3 is CASSDSGTNEQFF. In nucleotides, the CDR3 is TGTGCCAGCAGTGACTCGGGGACCAATGAGCAGTTCTTC.

The genes are TRBV6-2 or TRBV6-3 and TRBJ1-2; 9 nucleotides align to TRBD1. The junction had 10 bases not matched to a gene; V was cut back by 8 bases and J by 6 bases. Germline CDR1 and CDR2: MNHEY and SVGEGT. This CDR3 region has 14 residues. For the CDR3, the DNA is TGTGCCAGCGATTGGGGACAGGGTGTCGATGGCTACACCTTC. It yields the protein CASDWGQGVDGYTF.

V usage is TRBV7-9 and J usage is TRBJ2-7; 11 positions match TRBD2. Germline trimming cut 4 bases from V and 5 bases from J; bases unmatched to any gene: 7. CDR1 SEHNR and CDR2 FQNEAQ come from the germline V gene (reference sequence). The length of the CDR3 is 15 residues. The CDR3 bases are TGTGCCAGCAGCTCCCCCGGACTAGCGGGCAACGAGCAGTACGTC. It is translated as CASSSPGLAGNEQYV.

Only a few counts were recorded for this clonotype. This chain joins TRBV5-1 and TRBJ2-5; D call uncertain. Germline assignment: CDR1 SGHRS and CDR2 YFSETQ. The V end lost 0 bases, the J end lost 5 bases, and 14 bases lay between the germline ends. The CDR3 totals 15 residues. CDR3 region: CASSLGTVQGETQYF. CDR3 sequence (DNA): TGCGCCAGCAGCTTGGGAACTGTTCAAGGGGAGACCCAGTACTTC.

The rearrangement links TRBV28 to TRBJ1-5, with TRBD1 matching 8 bases. CDR1 and CDR2 from the germline V gene are MDHEN and SYDVKM. This CDR3 comprises 14 residues. The V and J ends lost 6 bases and 6 bases, in that order; junction bases with no gene match: 7. In DNA form, the CDR3 reads TGTGCCAGCAGCCCAACAGGGGGTGGTCAGCCCCAGCATTTT. Translated: CASSPTGGGQPQHF.

The chain employs TRBV28 and TRBJ1-5; D possibly corresponds to TRBD1 (6 bases). Trimming shortened V by 6 bases and J by 11 bases, and 17 bases separated the two germline ends. The CDR3 contains 13 residues. The V gene's germline CDR1 is MDHEN and CDR2 SYDVKM. The CDR3 sequence: CASSPAGAWSQHF. The CDR3 nucleotides read TGTGCCAGCAGCCCCGCAGGGGCTTGGTCCCAGCATTTT.

The chain has TRBV7-2 and TRBJ2-7, with 13 bases identical to TRBD2. Unmatched junction bases numbered 4, after V lost 7 bases and J lost 4 bases. Germline CDR1 SGHTA, CDR2 FQGNSA. CDR3 length equals 14 residues. The CDR3 DNA reads as TGTGCCAGCAAGCCGGGACTAGCGGGGTACGAGCAGTACTTC. Translation: CASKPGLAGYEQYF. The full variable domain, in which reference TRBV7-2 and TRBJ2-7 provide the parts outside the CDR3, is GAGVSQSPSNKVTEKGKDVELRCDPISGHTALYWYRQSLGQGLEFLIYFQGNSAPDKSGLPSDRFSAERTGGSVSTLTIQRTQQEDSAVYLCASKPGLAGYEQYFGPGTRLTVT.

The rearrangement links TRBV4-1 to TRBJ1-5, with 7 bases identical to TRBD1. The CDR3 totals 16 residues. The junction had 3 bases not matched to a gene; V was cut back by 0 bases and J by 1 base. The germline gives CDR1 MGHRA, CDR2 YSYEKL. The CDR3 bases are TGCGCCAGCAGCCAAGATCGAGGGGGCAGCAATCAGCCCCAGCATTTT. Protein: CASSQDRGGSNQPQHF.

The chain employs TRBV9 and TRBJ1-4; 10 bases are a match to TRBD1. Unmatched junction bases numbered 9, after V lost 4 bases and J lost 3 bases. The CDR3 runs to 17 residues. The germline V gene encodes CDR1 SGDLS and CDR2 YYNGEE. CDR3 DNA sequence: TGTGCCAGCAGCACGGGACAGGGGAAGGTCGCTAATGAAAAACTGTTTTTT. Its translation is CASSTGQGKVANEKLFF. The full variable domain, with the rest looked up from reference TRBV9 and TRBJ1-4, is DSGVTQTPKHLITATGQRVTLRCSPRSGDLSVYWYQQSLDQGLQFLIQYYNGEERAKGNILERFSAQQFPDLHSELNLSSLELGDSALYFCASSTGQGKVANEKLFFGSGTQLSVL.

The chain employs TRBV9 and TRBJ2-1, with D possibly being TRBD1 (5 bases). The V end lost 0 bases, the J end lost 3 bases, and 13 bases lay between the germline ends. The germline gives CDR1 SGDLS, CDR2 YYNGEE. CDR3 size: 16 residues. CDR3 region: CASSVGDSYNYNEQFF. CDR3 in DNA: TGTGCCAGCAGCGTAGGCGACAGCTACAACTACAATGAGCAGTTCTTC. Combining the CDR3 with reference TRBV9 and TRBJ2-1 gives the whole variable domain DSGVTQTPKHLITATGQRVTLRCSPRSGDLSVYWYQQSLDQGLQFLIQYYNGEERAKGNILERFSAQQFPDLHSELNLSSLELGDSALYFCASSVGDSYNYNEQFFGPGTRLTVL.

The V and J genes are TRBV7-9 and TRBJ2-7, with D possibly matching TRBD2 (7 bases). CDR3 size: 15 residues. With 5 bases removed from V and 2 bases from J, the gap between germline ends came to 16 bases. Germline CDR1 SEHNR, CDR2 FQNEAQ (reference sequence). CDR3 sequence reads: CASSQPGGLPYEQYF. In nucleotides, the CDR3 is TGTGCCAGCAGCCAGCCGGGGGGCCTCCCCTACGAGCAGTACTTC.

The chain links TRBV20-1 to TRBJ1-2; no reliable D call. Germline CDR1 DFQATT, CDR2 SNEGSKA (reference sequence). This CDR3 has 11 residues. Here the CDR3 reads CSDTEFYGYTF. CDR3 nucleotide sequence: TGCAGCGACACGGAGTTCTATGGCTACACCTTC.

The chain combines TRBV30 with TRBJ2-1; D may correspond to TRBD1 or TRBD2 (5 bases each). The CDR3 runs to 10 residues. Trimming took 8 bases from V and 4 from J, leaving 6 bases between them. CDR1 and CDR2 from the germline V gene are GTSNPN and SVGIG (reference sequence). CDR3 in amino acids: CAGTYNEQFF. For the CDR3, the DNA is TGTGCCGGGACGTACAATGAGCAGTTCTTC.

The chain is built from TRBV5-1 and TRBJ1-6; weak D call: TRBD1 (6 bases). Trimming removed 4 bases from V and 7 bases from J, with 9 bases in between. Germline V CDR1 and CDR2: SGHRS, YFSETQ. The CDR3 covers 13 residues. CDR3 in amino acids: CASSPDSNSPLHF. The CDR3 nucleotides read TGCGCCAGCAGCCCGGACAGCAATTCACCCCTCCACTTT.

The rearrangement joins TRBV5-1 to TRBJ2-1; D ambiguous. The germline gives CDR1 SGHRS, CDR2 YFSETQ. V was cut by 2 bases and J by 2 bases, with 5 bases left in between. The CDR3 is 13 residues long. The CDR3 DNA reads TGCGCCAGCAGCTTTGGGACCTACAATGAGCAGTTCTTC. Its translation: CASSFGTYNEQFF.

V and J are TRBV3-1 and TRBJ2-1, with 9 nucleotides matching TRBD2. The CDR3 loop spans 16 amino acids. The V gene end was trimmed by 3 bases and the J gene end by 4 bases; junction bases not matched to a gene: 7. Per the germline V gene, CDR1 is LGHDT and CDR2 is YNNKEL (reference sequence). DNA of the CDR3: TGTGCCAGCAGCCACTTCGGACTAGCGATGTACAATGAGCAGTTCTTC. This translates into CASSHFGLAMYNEQFF.

The V gene is TRBV9, the J gene TRBJ1-2; D is ambiguous. Germline-derived CDR1 and CDR2 are SGDLS and YYNGEE. V lost 7 bases and J 1 base, leaving 8 bases between the germline ends. The CDR3 contains 12 residues. CDR3: CASYLFNYGYTF. The CDR3 nucleotides read TGTGCCAGCTACCTTTTTAACTATGGCTACACCTTC.

The chain recombines TRBV9 with TRBJ2-1; TRBD2 matches at 15 bases. The CDR3 extends over 16 amino acids. The ends lost 4 bases at V and 5 bases at J; junction bases unmatched: 4. The germline gives CDR1 SGDLS, CDR2 YYNGEE. The CDR3 loop is CASSPRTSGGDNEQFF. CDR3 DNA sequence: TGTGCCAGCAGCCCCCGGACTAGCGGGGGGGACAATGAGCAGTTCTTC.

The V gene is TRBV4-2, the J gene TRBJ2-1; 13 bases align to TRBD2. Germline V gene sequence: CDR1 LGHNA, CDR2 YNFKEQ. J gave up 6 bases and V 4 bases, and 3 bases lay outside the gene matches. The CDR3 has 15 amino acids. CDR3: CASSPWTSGSNEQFF. The CDR3 DNA reads TGTGCCAGCAGCCCCTGGACTAGCGGGAGCAATGAGCAGTTCTTC.